The rows below give T cell receptor beta chains drawn from one sample of a study of shared clonotypes between healthy human individuals. The method was immunoSEQ multiplex PCR; TCRdb's version includes in-frame clones alone and lacks a portion of them. The data show millions of clones, approximately 95% seen once. The sequencing input was naive CD4+ T cells from PBMCs. These TCRs come from a young man in good health. Some clones in this sample may be carry-over from other donors' samples. Each CDR3 is given with its conserved first and last residue. A clone size is listed for some rows: how often the clone was seen (once, few, many), or a class if it is expanded.

cdr3_length	v_call	clone_size	cdr3_aa
15	TRBV28	NA	CASSTLQGAGEKLFF
18	TRBV12-2	once	CASRLWDRGGNSGNTIYF
14	TRBV5-4	NA	CASSSPGLASEQYF
16	TRBV7-2	NA	CASSFRTGFSYNEQFF
17	TRBV4-3	NA	CASSQGGPVAGTGELFF
16	TRBV5-1	NA	CASSPTDSNSGNTIYF
12	TRBV30	NA	CAWSGSGPEQYF
14	TRBV5-1	NA	CASSLTGPTGELFF
12	TRBV28	NA	CASSPTGLEAFF
16	TRBV7-3	NA	CASSLSGRANGNEQFF
18	TRBV4-3	once	CASSRGLAGGTTYNEQFF
13	TRBV7-2	NA	CASSLVGGAGYTF
13	TRBV29-1	NA	CSLGGGERETQYF
14	TRBV7-9	NA	CASSLLQGSYEQYF
14	TRBV10-3	once	CAISEGGSNNEQFF
17	TRBV28	NA	CASSFPVLAGSYNEQFF
14	TRBV7-2	once	CASSLEGAGETQYF
14	TRBV7-2	NA	CASSSTGGRETQYF
15	TRBV19	once	CASSIGTGLTDTQYF
13	TRBV11-2	NA	CASSFLGTDEQYF
14	TRBV28	NA	CASSLFNGAPEAFF
14	TRBV27	NA	CASSLSKVWDTQYF
15	TRBV11-1	NA	CASSAGGSGRPTQYF
15	TRBV28	NA	CASSSPGQGNTEAFF
15	TRBV15	NA	CATSREGVFGTEAFF
14	TRBV7-9	once	CASSRGANTGELFF
14	TRBV28	NA	CASREGAPNEKLFF
15	TRBV5-1	NA	CASGPSTGNTGELFF
14	TRBV4-3	NA	CASGTDYSTDTQYF
14	TRBV7-2	NA	CASSLAGRDYEQYF
17	TRBV9	NA	CASSVVGGGSSYNEQFF
12	TRBV28	NA	CASSISTGELFF
12	TRBV5-6	NA	CASSLLTGRQFF
16	TRBV5-4	NA	CASSRVAGGPPDEQFF
14	TRBV11-3	NA	CASSLGGRDTEAFF
15	TRBV28	NA	CASSSAGRINYEQYF
13	TRBV7-3	NA	CASSFGWGAPQFF
16	TRBV12-5	NA	CASGLLLPGTGETQYF
15	TRBV7-6	few	CASSPSGSSGETQYF
13	TRBV18	once	CASSPSQSYEQYF
15	TRBV9	NA	CASSNGGGGKNEQYF
12	TRBV6-6	NA	CASSYASEVRYF
16	TRBV15	NA	CATSRRRTLAYNEQFF
15	TRBV28	NA	CASSFAGVGIYEQYF
11	TRBV6-5	NA	CASSGLKTQYF
15	TRBV7-9	NA	CASGGSGAIVGELFF
13	TRBV19	few	CASSMGTNYGYTF
14	TRBV5-1	NA	CASSLGEGGNEQFF